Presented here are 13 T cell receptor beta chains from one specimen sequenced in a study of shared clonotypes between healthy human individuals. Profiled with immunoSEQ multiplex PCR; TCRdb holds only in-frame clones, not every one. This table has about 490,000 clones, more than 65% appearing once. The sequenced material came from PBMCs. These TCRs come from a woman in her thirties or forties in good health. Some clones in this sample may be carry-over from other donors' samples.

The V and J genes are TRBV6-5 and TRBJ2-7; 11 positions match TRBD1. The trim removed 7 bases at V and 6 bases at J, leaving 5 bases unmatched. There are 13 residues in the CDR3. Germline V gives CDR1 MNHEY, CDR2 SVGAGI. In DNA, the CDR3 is TGTGCCAGCACGGGGACAGGGGGTGTCGAGCAGTACTTC. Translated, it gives CASTGTGGVEQYF.

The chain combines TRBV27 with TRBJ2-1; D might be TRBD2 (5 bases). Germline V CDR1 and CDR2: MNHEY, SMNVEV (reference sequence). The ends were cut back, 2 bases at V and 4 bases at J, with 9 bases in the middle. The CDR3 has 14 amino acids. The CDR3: CASSLGRPYNEQFF. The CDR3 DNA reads TGTGCCAGCAGTTTAGGGAGACCATACAATGAGCAGTTCTTC.

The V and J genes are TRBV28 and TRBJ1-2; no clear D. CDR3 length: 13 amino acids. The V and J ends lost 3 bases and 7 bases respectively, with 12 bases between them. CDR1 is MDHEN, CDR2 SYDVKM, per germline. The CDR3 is CASSLEPWGGYTF. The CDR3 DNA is TGTGCCAGCAGTTTGGAGCCCTGGGGTGGCTACACCTTC.

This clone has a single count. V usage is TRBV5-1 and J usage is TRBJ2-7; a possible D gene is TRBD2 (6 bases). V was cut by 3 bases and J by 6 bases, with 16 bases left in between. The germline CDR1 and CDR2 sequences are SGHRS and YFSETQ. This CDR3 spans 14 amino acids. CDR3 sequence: CASSSGTDTGEQYF. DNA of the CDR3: TGCGCCAGCAGCTCCGGGACTGATACTGGCGAGCAGTACTTC.

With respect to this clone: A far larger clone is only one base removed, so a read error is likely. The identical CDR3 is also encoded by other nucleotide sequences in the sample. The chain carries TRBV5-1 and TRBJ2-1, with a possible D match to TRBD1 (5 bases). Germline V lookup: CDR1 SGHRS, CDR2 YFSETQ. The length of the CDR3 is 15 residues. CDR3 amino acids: CASSFGRVGNNEQFF. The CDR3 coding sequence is TGTGCCAGCAGCTTCGGCAGGGTAGGGAACAATGAGCAGTTCTTC. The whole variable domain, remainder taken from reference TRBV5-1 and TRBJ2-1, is KAGVTQTPRYLIKTRGQQVTLSCSPISGHRSVSWYQQTPGQGLQFLFEYFSETQRNKGNFPGRFSGRQFSNSRSEMNVSTLELGDSALYLCASSFGRVGNNEQFFGPGTRLTVL.

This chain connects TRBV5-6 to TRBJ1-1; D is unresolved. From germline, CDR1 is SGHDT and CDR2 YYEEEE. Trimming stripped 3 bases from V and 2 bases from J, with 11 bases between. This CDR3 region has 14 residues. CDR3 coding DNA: TGTGCCAGCAGCTGGGAGGGTGGCAACACTGAAGCTTTCTTT. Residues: CASSWEGGNTEAFF.

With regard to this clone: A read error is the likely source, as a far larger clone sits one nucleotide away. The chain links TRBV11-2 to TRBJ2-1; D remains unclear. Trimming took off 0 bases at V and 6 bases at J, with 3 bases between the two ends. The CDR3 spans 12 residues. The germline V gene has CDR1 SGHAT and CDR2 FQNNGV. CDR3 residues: CASSLDSNEQFF. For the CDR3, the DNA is TGTGCCAGCAGCTTAGACAGCAATGAGCAGTTCTTC.

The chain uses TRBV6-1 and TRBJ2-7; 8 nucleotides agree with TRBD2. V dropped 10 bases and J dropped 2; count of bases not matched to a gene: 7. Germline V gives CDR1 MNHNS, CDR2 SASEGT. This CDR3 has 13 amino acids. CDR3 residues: CATQTSGPYEQYF. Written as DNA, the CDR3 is TGTGCCACCCAAACTAGCGGCCCCTACGAGCAGTACTTC.

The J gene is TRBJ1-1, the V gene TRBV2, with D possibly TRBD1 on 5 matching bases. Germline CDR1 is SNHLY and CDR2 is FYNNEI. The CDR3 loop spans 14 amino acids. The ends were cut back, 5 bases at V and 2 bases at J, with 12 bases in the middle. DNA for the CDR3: TGTGCCAGCAGTCCATCGACAGCAAACACTGAAGCTTTCTTT. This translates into CASSPSTANTEAFF.

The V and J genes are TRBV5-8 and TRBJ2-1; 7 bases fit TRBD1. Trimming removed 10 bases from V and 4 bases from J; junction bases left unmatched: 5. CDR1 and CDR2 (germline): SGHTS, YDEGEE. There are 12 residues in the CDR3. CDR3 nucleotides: TGTGCCGGAGTACAGGGGTACAATGAGCAGTTCTTC. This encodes CAGVQGYNEQFF.

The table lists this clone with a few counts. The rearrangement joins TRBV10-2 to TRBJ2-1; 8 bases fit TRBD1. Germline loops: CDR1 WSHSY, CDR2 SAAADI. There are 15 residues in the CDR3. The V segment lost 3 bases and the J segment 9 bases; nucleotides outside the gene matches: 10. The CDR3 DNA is TGCGCCAGCAGTGATCGTTCGGCAGGGGGCCTTGAGCAGTTCTTC. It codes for CASSDRSAGGLEQFF.

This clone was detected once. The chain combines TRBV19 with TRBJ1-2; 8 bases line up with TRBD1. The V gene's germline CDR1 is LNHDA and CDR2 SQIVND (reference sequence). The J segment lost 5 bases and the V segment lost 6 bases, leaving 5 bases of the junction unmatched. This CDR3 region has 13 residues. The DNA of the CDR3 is TGTGCCAGTAGCGGACAGGGAGGTTATGGCTACACCTTC. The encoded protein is CASSGQGGYGYTF. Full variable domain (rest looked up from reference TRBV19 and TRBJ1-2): DGGITQSPKYLFRKEGQNVTLSCEQNLNHDAMYWYRQDPGQGLRLIYYSQIVNDFQKGDIAEGYSVSREKKESFPLTVTSAQKNPTAFYLCASSGQGGYGYTFGSGTRLTVV.

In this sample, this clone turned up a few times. CDR3 in DNA: TGTGCCTGGGGACCCGGGGGCACAGATACGCAGTATTTT. As protein: CAWGPGGTDTQYF. J is TRBJ2-3 and V is TRBV30; D might be TRBD2 (5 bases). The CDR3 runs 13 residues. Germline values: CDR1 GTSNPN, CDR2 SVGIG (reference sequence). V lost 5 bases and J 1 base, leaving 10 bases between the germline ends.